This TCR beta chain was recorded in a study of cytomegalovirus exposure and HLA in healthy donors. General study findings and limits: For cytomegalovirus status, the classifier reportedly gave diagnoses with high specificity and sensitivity.

Worth noting for this clone: Its specificity is unknown.

PCR amplification relied on 60 Vbeta primers (plus 13 Jbeta primers). Clones were read by immunoSEQ multiplex PCR, and TCRdb kept only the in-frame ones, dropping some. The sample carries 80,000 to 130,000 clones, more than 65% recorded once. The source of this sequence is a woman between 18 and 29 years old in good health and CMV-seropositive. Sequencing input: PBMCs.

CDR3 DNA sequence: TGTGCCAGCAGTTTAGGAGGGAAATCTTACGAGCAGTACTTC. This sequence encodes CASSLGGKSYEQYF. The chain employs TRBV27 and TRBJ2-7, with a possible D match to TRBD2 (6 bases). The ends were cut back, 2 bases at V and 4 bases at J, with 12 bases in the middle. The CDR3 runs 14 residues. Germline CDR1 reads MNHEY; CDR2 reads SMNVEV (reference sequence).